The present T cell receptor (beta chain) was sequenced within a study of CXCR3-negative and CXCR3-positive naive CD8 T cells. Each TRB cDNA library was prepared by 5' RACE (with UMI labels). No DNA is given; TCRdb re-called the 5' RACE reads and lists each CDR3 protein once. The sample data list 140,000 to 150,000 distinct CDR3 sequences. About this clonotype itself: What it binds is not known.

CDR3 size: 16 residues. From germline, CDR1 is DFQATT and CDR2 SNEGSKA (reference sequence). Study findings and constraints: CXCR3-positive naive cells carried more hydrophobic TRB CDR3s than CXCR3-negative naive cells did.

Sequences were obtained from naive CXCR3+ CD8+ T cells from blood. This sample's subset: CD45RO-CCR7+CD27+CD95- naive CD8+ T cells expressing CXCR3 (TNR3+). The chain links TRBV20-1 to TRBJ2-7; TCRdb picks TRBD2, but there is no DNA to check that call. This TCR came from a human donor in good health. Some clones in this sample may be carry-over from other donors' samples. The CDR3 spells CSARVHERGDWYEQYF.